This note documents a single T cell receptor beta chain sequence. Looked up from germline, CDR1 is SNHLY and CDR2 is FYNNEI. The length of the CDR3 is 15 residues. V shed 2 bases and J 10 bases; nucleotides not matched to a gene: 5. The treatment denotes: approximately 18 received Ad26.COV2.S at low or high dose, single or two shots; five or six received placebo; per-sample allocation not given. Day 63 following the first vaccine or placebo injection was when the samples were taken. Profiled with immunoSEQ multiplex PCR; TCRdb holds only in-frame clones, not every one. This table holds more than 300,000 clones, roughly 90% found once. The data stem from a study of Ad26.COV2.S vaccination and SARS-CoV-2 variants. Across the study: Ad26.COV2.S was injected intramuscularly once or twice, 56 days apart.

This material consisted of peripheral blood, taken in a trial of Ad26.COV2.S vaccine versus placebo. The clonotype originates from a person aged 18-60 years who received the Ad26.COV2.S COVID-19 vaccine or a placebo. The rearrangement joins TRBV2 to TRBJ1-6; TRBD1 agrees at 10 bases. CDR3 coding DNA: TGTGCCAGCAGTGAATTCTGGACAGGGGGATCACCCCTCCACTTT. Translation: CASSEFWTGGSPLHF. Full variable domain (rest looked up from reference TRBV2 and TRBJ1-6): EPEVTQTPSHQVTQMGQEVILRCVPISNHLYFYWYRQILGQKVEFLVSFYNNEISEKSEIFDDQFSVERPDGSNFTLKIRSTKLEDSAMYFCASSEFWTGGSPLHFGNGTRLTVT.